The sequence of this TCR beta chain was determined in a study of cytomegalovirus exposure and HLA in healthy donors. Use of 60 Vbeta and 13 Jbeta primers characterized the PCR. Produced via immunoSEQ multiplex PCR; TCRdb's table is partial and in-frame only. The sample contains fewer than 150,000 clones, about four fifths of which appear only once. The V end was cut by 5 bases, the J end by 2 bases, with 12 bases between. Germline V gene sequence: CDR1 PRHDT, CDR2 FYEKMQ (reference sequence). The length of the CDR3 is 14 residues. The TCR comes from a man under 40 in good health and CMV-seronegative. What was sequenced was PBMCs. V is TRBV13 and J is TRBJ1-2; a weak D match, TRBD1 (6 bases). CDR3: CASSAGDRNYGYTF. CDR3 in DNA: TGTGCCAGCAGCGCCGGCGACAGGAACTATGGCTACACCTTC.